The following is a T cell receptor (beta chain) sequence with its context. Its specificity is not known. The sample has other DNA sequences that encode this CDR3 too. When sampled, the donors appeared nominally healthy, though they likely had unrecorded immune exposures. The data stem from a study of cytomegalovirus exposure and HLA in healthy donors. Study as a whole: An analysis done earlier identified more than 100 million unique TCR beta sequences from 200 million or so T cells. Findings and limits, study-wide: Association of roughly 18,000 TCR beta sequences with HLA alleles was found at 0.05 false discovery rate in a later analysis. Cytomegalovirus association was assigned to about 150 TCR beta chains.

PCR amplification relied on 60 Vbeta primers (plus 13 Jbeta primers). TCRdb's copy holds only in-frame clones and misses some; the assay was immunoSEQ multiplex PCR. The sample holds 200,000 to 250,000 clones, roughly 79% seen once. Germline CDR1 is KGHSH and CDR2 is LQKENI. CDR3 length equals 14 residues. The V segment lost 2 bases and the J segment 2 bases; nucleotides outside the gene matches: 0. The rearrangement uses TRBV18 and TRBJ1-5, with TRBD1 matching 7 bases. The sequence came from a woman aged 35 to 49 in good health and CMV-seronegative. The sequenced sample consisted of PBMCs. CDR3 loop: CASSPDRGNQPQHF. CDR3 nucleotide sequence: TGTGCCAGCTCACCAGACAGGGGCAATCAGCCCCAGCATTTT.